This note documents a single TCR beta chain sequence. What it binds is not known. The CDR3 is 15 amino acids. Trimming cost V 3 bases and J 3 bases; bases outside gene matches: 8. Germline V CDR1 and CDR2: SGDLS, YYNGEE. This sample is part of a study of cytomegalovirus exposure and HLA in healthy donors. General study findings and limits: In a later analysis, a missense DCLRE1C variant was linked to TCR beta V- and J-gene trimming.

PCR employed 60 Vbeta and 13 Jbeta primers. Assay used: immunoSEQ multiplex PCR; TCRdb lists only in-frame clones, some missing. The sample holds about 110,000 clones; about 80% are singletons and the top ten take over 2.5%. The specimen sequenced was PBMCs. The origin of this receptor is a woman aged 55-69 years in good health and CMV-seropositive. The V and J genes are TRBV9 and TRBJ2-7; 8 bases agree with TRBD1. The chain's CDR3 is CASSEFGTGDYEQYF. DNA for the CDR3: TGTGCCAGCAGCGAATTCGGGACAGGTGACTACGAGCAGTACTTC. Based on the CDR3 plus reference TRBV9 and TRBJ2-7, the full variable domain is DSGVTQTPKHLITATGQRVTLRCSPRSGDLSVYWYQQSLDQGLQFLIQYYNGEERAKGNILERFSAQQFPDLHSELNLSSLELGDSALYFCASSEFGTGDYEQYFGPGTRLTVT.